These 17 T cell receptor beta chains were all obtained from the same sample, sequenced in a study of regulatory T cells in long-lasting Graves disease. CDR3 regions were amplified by Arm-PCR using iRepertoire HTBI primers to build TCR beta libraries. Using its own MiXCR run on the multiplex PCR reads, TCRdb lists one record per CDR3 protein. The sample gives about 660,000 distinct CDR3 sequences, around 32% of which show up once; about two fifths is in the top ten. Documented time point: persistent/refractory GD, antithyroid drugs over 5 years with positive TRAb. Generation of the TCR library employed RNA extracted from PBMCs. Sample: peripheral blood mononuclear cells (PBMCs), taken when the disease was refractory, from a patient treated with antithyroid drugs. The source is a female donor with Graves disease.

Comments on this clonotype: One junction end disagrees with the germline gene, perhaps due to a read error. The gene calls are TRBV20-1 and TRBJ1-1; D ambiguous. The CDR3 consists of 14 residues. Germline V gives CDR1 DFQATT, CDR2 SNEGSKA (reference sequence). CDR3 sequence: CGARDLSMGTEAFF. In DNA, the CDR3 is TGCGGTGCTAGAGATTTGTCAATGGGGACTGAAGCTTTCTTT.

This chain joins TRBV10-3 and TRBJ2-7; 7 bases fit TRBD2. J was trimmed by 2 bases and V by 10 bases; bases with no gene match: 8. CDR3 size: 13 residues. Germline CDR1 ENHRY, CDR2 SYGVKD. The CDR3 sequence is CASGTSEPYEQYF. In DNA form, the CDR3 reads TGTGCCAGCGGAACTAGCGAGCCCTACGAGCAGTACTTC.

The CDR3 DNA sequence: TGCGCCAGCAGCCCTGGTAGGGGGGTTGGAACTGAAGCTTTCTTT. It encodes CASSPGRGVGTEAFF. The chain couples TRBV5-1 to TRBJ1-1, with D possibly TRBD1 on 6 matching bases. The germline V gene encodes CDR1 SGHRS and CDR2 YFSETQ. The CDR3 totals 15 residues. The V end lost 4 bases, the J end lost 5 bases, and 18 bases lay between the germline ends.

The chain couples TRBV7-2 to TRBJ1-5; a possible D gene is TRBD1 (6 bases). V dropped 1 base and J dropped 5 bases, with 12 bases sitting between them. CDR3 length equals 15 residues. Germline V gene data show CDR1 as SGHTA and CDR2 as FQGNSA. The CDR3 region is CASSLGGLRDQPQHF. In DNA form, the CDR3 reads TGTGCCAGCAGCTTAGGGGGGCTACGGGATCAGCCCCAGCATTTT.

This clonotype was found a few times. The chain combines TRBV27 with TRBJ2-7; TRBD2 aligns across 12 bases. CDR1 is MNHEY and CDR2 is SMNVEV in the germline V gene (reference sequence). V shed 2 bases, J shed 6 bases, and the junction held 8 bases outside the gene matches. CDR3 length: 16 amino acids. CDR3 nucleotide sequence: TGTGCCAGCAGTTTAGCCCTAGCGGGAGGGCCCGGCGAGCAGTACTTC. Translated, it gives CASSLALAGGPGEQYF.

The chain is built from TRBV18 and TRBJ1-1; the match to TRBD1 covers 7 bases. The CDR3 sequence is 16 residues long. With 1 base clipped from V and 3 bases from J, the junction kept 8 bases outside the gene matches. CDR1 and CDR2 from the germline V gene are KGHSH and LQKENI. CDR3 nucleotide sequence: TGTGCCAGCTCACCACTCGACAGGGCACCCTACACTGAAGCTTTCTTT. Amino acid sequence: CASSPLDRAPYTEAFF.

In this sample, this clonotype turned up many times. This sequence joins TRBV6-1 and TRBJ1-5, with 11 bases lining up with TRBD1. With 4 bases clipped from V and 2 bases from J, the junction kept 7 bases outside the gene matches. This CDR3 contains 17 residues. Looked up from germline, CDR1 is MNHNS and CDR2 is SASEGT. In DNA form, the CDR3 reads TGTGCCAGCAGTGCCGACGGACAGGGGGCGGGCAATCAGCCCCAGCATTTT. Encoded protein: CASSADGQGAGNQPQHF.

Of note for this clonotype: Possible read error: a much larger clone is one base away. V is TRBV28 and J is TRBJ1-2; D is uncertain. Germline V CDR1 and CDR2: MDHEN, SYDVKM. Trimming took 5 bases from V and 7 from J, leaving 17 bases between them. CDR3 length: 14 amino acids. Here the CDR3 reads CASSTGVPGGGYTF. In DNA form, the CDR3 reads TGTGCCAGCAGTACGGGAGTCCCCGGAGGTGGCTACACCTTC.

The chain has TRBV3-1 and TRBJ2-7; TRBD2 aligns across 7 bases. Trimming at V came to 6 bases and at J to 7 bases, leaving 12 bases not matched to a gene. The CDR3 sequence is 14 residues long. Per germline, CDR1 LGHDT and CDR2 YNNKEL (reference sequence). The CDR3: CASSPGGTLREQYF. The CDR3 DNA follows: TGTGCCAGCAGTCCGGGAGGAACTCTACGGGAGCAGTACTTC.

The chain links TRBV13 to TRBJ1-1; D ambiguous. Germline CDR1 PRHDT, CDR2 FYEKMQ (reference sequence). CDR3 size: 13 residues. Trimming cost V 5 bases and J 4 bases, with 11 bases left between them. The CDR3 here is CASSQTTSTEAFF. CDR3 DNA sequence: TGTGCCAGCAGCCAAACAACGAGCACTGAAGCTTTCTTT.

Remarks on this clonotype: One end of the junction fails to match germline, which may point to a read error. The chain joins TRBV6-9 to TRBJ2-7; D might be TRBD1 or TRBD2, each matching 5 bases. The CDR3 runs to 14 residues. The germline gives CDR1 MNHGY, CDR2 SVAAGI. The CDR3 here is CASSYSAGGYGQYF. Here the CDR3 DNA reads TGTGCCAGCAGTTACTCCGCTGGGGGATACGGGCAGTACTTC.

This clonotype came up a few times. The chain is built from TRBV20-1 and TRBJ1-5; 7 bases fit TRBD1. The CDR3 length is 13 residues. J lost 6 bases, V lost 6 bases, and 8 bases had no gene match. The V gene's germline CDR1 is DFQATT and CDR2 SNEGSKA (reference sequence). The CDR3 bases are TGCAGTGCCAATAGACAGGGACGTCAGCCCCAGCATTTT. It codes for CSANRQGRQPQHF.

Of note for this clonotype: A much larger clone lies one base from this, so it may be a read error. The CDR3 sequence: CAISLGYEQYF. In DNA, the CDR3 is TGTGCCATCAGCTTAGGGTACGAGCAGTACTTC. The chain couples TRBV10-3 to TRBJ2-7; no clear D gene. Between the trimmed V and J ends, which lost 6 bases and 4 bases, there was a span of 7 bases. The CDR3 totals 11 residues. Germline loops: CDR1 ENHRY, CDR2 SYGVKD.

The V gene is TRBV30, the J gene TRBJ1-6, with D perhaps TRBD1 (6 bases). The CDR3 consists of 13 residues. Per the germline V gene, CDR1 is GTSNPN and CDR2 is SVGIG (reference sequence). Trimming left V 5 bases short and J 7 bases short, with 12 bases between. CDR3 sequence: CAWARDTNSPLHF. The CDR3 DNA is TGTGCCTGGGCTCGGGACACGAATTCACCCCTCCACTTT.

The chain has TRBV27 and TRBJ2-2, with 9 bases lining up with TRBD2. The V and J ends lost 1 base and 4 bases, in that order; junction bases with no gene match: 4. The germline V gene has CDR1 MNHEY and CDR2 SMNVEV (reference sequence). CDR3 size: 16 residues. The CDR3 here is CASSLLAGATTGELFF. In DNA, the CDR3 is TGTGCCAGCAGTTTATTAGCGGGGGCCACCACCGGGGAGCTGTTTTTT.

V is TRBV5-5 and J is TRBJ2-2, with a tentative D call TRBD2 (6 bases). The V and J ends lost 5 bases and 4 bases respectively, with 12 bases between them. The length of the CDR3 is 14 residues. Germline CDR1 and CDR2: SGHKS and YYEKEE (reference sequence). The CDR3 spells CASSGGGVTGELFF. CDR3 bases: TGTGCCAGCAGTGGGGGAGGAGTCACCGGGGAGCTGTTTTTT.

V usage is TRBV7-3 and J usage is TRBJ1-2; TRBD1 aligns across 11 bases. Germline-derived CDR1 and CDR2 are SGHTA and FQGTGA. The CDR3 has 17 amino acids. With 5 bases clipped from V and 5 bases from J, the junction kept 13 bases outside the gene matches. As DNA, the CDR3 is TGTGCCAGCAGCGCAACGACCGGGACAGGGGGTCGGTATGGCTACACCTTC. Its translation is CASSATTGTGGRYGYTF.